This T cell receptor (beta chain) appears in the sequencing data of a study of cytomegalovirus exposure and HLA in healthy donors. The wider study: Of several hundred genotyped donors, about 81% clustered with self-reported Caucasian donors.

General study points: Among donors in an Asian-associated ancestry cluster, a later analysis reportedly found fewer N-insertions than the approximately 700-donor mean. The study put about 180 TCR beta chains on its list as cytomegalovirus-associated. Previous analysis showed most TCR beta V segments were productive about 87% or about 30% of the time.

Deletions cut 0 bases from V and 9 bases from J, with 10 bases between. From germline, CDR1 is SGHDT and CDR2 YYEEEE. The length of the CDR3 is 13 residues. Worth noting for this clone: Its antigen is not identified.

60 Vbeta and 13 Jbeta primers were used in PCR. The table came from immunoSEQ multiplex PCR; TCRdb's copy has only in-frame clones and leaves some out. The sample includes roughly 290,000 clones, 80% to 90% seen only once; the top ten take roughly 2%. The V call is TRBV5-6, the J call TRBJ1-5; D unresolved. The origin of this receptor is a woman under 30 in good health and CMV-seronegative. The sequencing sample was made of PBMCs. This CDR3 is CASSLGALVPQHF. CDR3 bases: TGTGCCAGCAGCTTGGGGGCGCTGGTGCCCCAGCATTTT.